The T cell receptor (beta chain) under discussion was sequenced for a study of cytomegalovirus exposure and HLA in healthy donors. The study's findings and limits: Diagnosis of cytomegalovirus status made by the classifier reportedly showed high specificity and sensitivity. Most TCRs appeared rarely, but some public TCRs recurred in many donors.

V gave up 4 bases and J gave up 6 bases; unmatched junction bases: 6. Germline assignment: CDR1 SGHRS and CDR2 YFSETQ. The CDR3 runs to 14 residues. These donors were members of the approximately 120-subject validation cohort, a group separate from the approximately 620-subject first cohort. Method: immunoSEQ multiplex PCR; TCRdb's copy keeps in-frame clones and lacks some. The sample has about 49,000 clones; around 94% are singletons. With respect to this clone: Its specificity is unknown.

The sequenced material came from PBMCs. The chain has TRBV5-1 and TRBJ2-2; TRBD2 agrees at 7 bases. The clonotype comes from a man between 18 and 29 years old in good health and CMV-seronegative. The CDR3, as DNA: TGCGCCAGCAGCCCCAGGACTAGAGCCGGGGAGCTGTTTTTT. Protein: CASSPRTRAGELFF. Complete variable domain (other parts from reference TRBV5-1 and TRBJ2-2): KAGVTQTPRYLIKTRGQQVTLSCSPISGHRSVSWYQQTPGQGLQFLFEYFSETQRNKGNFPGRFSGRQFSNSRSEMNVSTLELGDSALYLCASSPRTRAGELFFGEGSRLTVL.